This T cell receptor delta chain was captured by sequencing in a study of γδ T cells in repeated Plasmodium falciparum infection (dated by TCRdb to about 2021). Regarding the complete study: The natural-infection arm enrolled Malian children exposed to intense seasonal malaria transmission, compared against age and gender matched Australian children. Four controlled human malaria infections were administered to five malaria-naive U.S. adults over roughly 600 days by bites from P. falciparum NF54-infected Anopheles stephensi mosquitoes. Samples were collected from controlled-infection subjects at baseline, immediately before selected infections, and 21 days after each infection. Malian gammadelta TCR repertoires were analysed cross-sectionally in periods with no transmission and longitudinally across episodes of acute febrile malaria. In the study, the shaping of the human gammadelta T cell repertoire by repeated Plasmodium falciparum infection was examined using natural infection in Mali and controlled human malaria infection. General findings and caveats noted by the study authors: Repeated controlled infections appeared to drive waves of new clonotype selection in Vdelta2-negative, largely Vdelta1+, gammadelta TCR repertoires. The controlled-infection cohort was small, limiting analysis of inter-individual variability in gammadelta T cell responses. Generalizability was limited because the Malian cohort was drawn from a small rural village of predominantly one ethnic group. Compared with Australian children, Malian children appeared to have Vdelta2-negative gammadelta TCR repertoires that were more clonally expanded, less diverse and less shared. Vgamma9/Vdelta2+ TCR repertoires kept a highly stable polyclonal repertoire across time and infection, and many TCRgamma sequences overlapped between individuals.

For bulk TCR repertoire analysis, Vgamma9/Vdelta2+ and Vdelta2-negative gammadelta T cell populations were flow-sorted out of peripheral blood mononuclear cells. The protocol used for the library was multiplex PCR. The listed sequencing device is Illumina MiSeq. From each sorted gammadelta T cell sample, both TCR gamma (TRG) and TCR delta (TRD) chains were sequenced. As for the original processing: The repertoire analyses drew on clonotype tree plots, the accumulated frequency of the top 20 clonotypes, and diversity index (DI) and D75 metrics. Clonotypes were called again by TCRdb from the public reads via CATT, and duplicate nucleotide sequences were then merged into one entry. The V and J calls, along with clone size, are taken from TCRdb and not from the paper's own processing. The sample yields around 89,000 delta-chain clones; over 1.1% were counted once. The ten largest clonotypes hold 7% to 9.5% of the sample.

Comments on this clone: This receptor's antigen is unknown. With only one base between it and a far larger clone, this is likely a read error. The sample holds other DNA sequences that translate to the same CDR3.

Reading the germline V gene gives CDR1 TSWWSYY and CDR2 QGS. From the cysteine through the phenylalanine, the CDR3 covers 15 amino acids. Solely the CDR3 DNA is kept, with 45 bases framed from the first base. This TCR was recovered from a pool of human donors (malaria-infected and uninfected, not separated). Sequenced material: gamma-delta T cells from blood. This chain joins TRDV1 to TRDJ1; TRDD2 is possibly the D segment (5 matching bases). TCRdb supplies no J gene; here it was assigned by aligning the nucleotide sequence to germline. This receptor carries the CDR3 CALGDRPFYTDKLIF. The base sequence is TGTGCTCTTGGGGATAGACCCTTCTACACCGACAAACTCATCTTT.